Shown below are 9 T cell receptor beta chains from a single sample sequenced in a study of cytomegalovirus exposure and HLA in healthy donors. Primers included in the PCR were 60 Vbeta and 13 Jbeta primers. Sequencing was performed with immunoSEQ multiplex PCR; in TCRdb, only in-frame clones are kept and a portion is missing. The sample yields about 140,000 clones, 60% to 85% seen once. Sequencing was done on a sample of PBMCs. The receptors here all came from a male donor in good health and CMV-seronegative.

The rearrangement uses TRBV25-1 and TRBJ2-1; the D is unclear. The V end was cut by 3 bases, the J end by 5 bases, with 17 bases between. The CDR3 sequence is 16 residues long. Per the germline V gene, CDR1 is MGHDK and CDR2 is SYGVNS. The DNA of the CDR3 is TGTGCCAGCAGTGATTCCCTCGACTGGATCCACAATGAGCAGTTCTTC. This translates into CASSDSLDWIHNEQFF.

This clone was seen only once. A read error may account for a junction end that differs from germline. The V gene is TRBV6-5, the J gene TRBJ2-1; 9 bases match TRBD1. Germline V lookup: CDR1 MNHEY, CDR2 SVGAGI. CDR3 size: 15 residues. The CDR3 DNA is TGTCCCAGCAGTTCCCCGACAGGGGGGCGTAATGAGCAGTTCTTC. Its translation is CPSSSPTGGRNEQFF.

CDR3 DNA sequence: TGTGCCAGCCGTGGTACAGGGGCCTGGAACACTGAAGCTTTCTTT. This sequence encodes CASRGTGAWNTEAFF. The rearrangement joins TRBV25-1 to TRBJ1-1; 7 bases are a match to TRBD1. The CDR3 is 15 amino acids. Trimming removed 8 bases from V and 1 base from J; junction bases left unmatched: 10. Germline CDR1 reads MGHDK; CDR2 reads SYGVNS.

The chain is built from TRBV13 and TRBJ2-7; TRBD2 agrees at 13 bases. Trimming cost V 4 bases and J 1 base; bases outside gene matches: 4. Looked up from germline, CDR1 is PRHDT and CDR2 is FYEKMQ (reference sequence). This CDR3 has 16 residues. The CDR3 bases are TGTGCCAGCAGCTCACGACTAGCGGGAGGATCCTACGAGCAGTACTTC. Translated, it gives CASSSRLAGGSYEQYF. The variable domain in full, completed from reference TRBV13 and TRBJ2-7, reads AAGVIQSPRHLIKEKRETATLKCYPIPRHDTVYWYQQGPGQDPQFLISFYEKMQSDKGSIPDRFSAQQFSDYHSELNMSSLELGDSALYFCASSSRLAGGSYEQYFGPGTRLTVT.

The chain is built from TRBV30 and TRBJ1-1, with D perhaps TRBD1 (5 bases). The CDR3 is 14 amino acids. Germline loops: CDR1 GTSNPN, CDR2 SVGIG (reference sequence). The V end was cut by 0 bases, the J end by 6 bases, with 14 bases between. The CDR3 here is CAWSVQVLRPEAFF. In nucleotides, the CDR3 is TGTGCCTGGAGTGTACAGGTCCTTCGGCCTGAAGCTTTCTTT.

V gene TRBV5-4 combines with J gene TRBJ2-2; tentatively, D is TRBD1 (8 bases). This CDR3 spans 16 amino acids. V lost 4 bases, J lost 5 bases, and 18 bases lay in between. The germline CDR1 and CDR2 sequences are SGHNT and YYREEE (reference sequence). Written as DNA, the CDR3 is TGTGCCAGCAGCCTACCCGGACAGGGAGGGACCGGGGAGCTGTTTTTT. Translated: CASSLPGQGGTGELFF.

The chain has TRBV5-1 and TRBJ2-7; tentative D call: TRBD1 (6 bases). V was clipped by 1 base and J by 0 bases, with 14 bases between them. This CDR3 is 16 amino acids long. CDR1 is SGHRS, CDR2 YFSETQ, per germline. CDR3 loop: CASSLLQGLLSYEQYF. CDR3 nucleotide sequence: TGCGCCAGCAGCTTGTTACAGGGCCTGCTCTCCTACGAGCAGTACTTC.

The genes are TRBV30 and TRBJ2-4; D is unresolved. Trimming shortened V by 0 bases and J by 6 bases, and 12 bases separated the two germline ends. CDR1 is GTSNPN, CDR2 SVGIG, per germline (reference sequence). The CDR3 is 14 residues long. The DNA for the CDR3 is TGTGCCTGGAGTGTTTCCGCAAGTAGAAACATTCAGTACTTC. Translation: CAWSVSASRNIQYF.

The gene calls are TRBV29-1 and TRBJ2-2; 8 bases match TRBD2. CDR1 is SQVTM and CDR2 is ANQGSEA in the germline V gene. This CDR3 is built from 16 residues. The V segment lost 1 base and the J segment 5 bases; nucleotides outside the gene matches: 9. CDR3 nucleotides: TGCAGCGTTGAAGTGGATAGCGGGGAGTGGACCGGGGAGCTGTTTTTT. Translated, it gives CSVEVDSGEWTGELFF.